The 4 T cell receptor beta chains given below trace back to one sample, sequenced in a study of T cells after yellow fever vaccination. TCRdb recomputed calls from the 5' RACE reads with MiXCR, one row per CDR3 protein. The data contain 65,000 to 70,000 distinct CDR3 sequences, 5% to 6.5% of them singletons. The sequenced sample was CD4+ T cells sorted from PBMCs, obtained more than 14 days after the first yellow fever vaccination. These receptors originate from a man aged 18 to 30 who received the YFV17D yellow fever vaccine.

This clonotype came up many times. The chain is built from TRBV10-3 and TRBJ2-7, with a possible D match to TRBD2 (5 bases). Trimming took 4 bases from V and 3 from J, leaving 16 bases between them. The CDR3 contains 15 residues. The germline gives CDR1 ENHRY, CDR2 SYGVKD. This CDR3 reads CAISAARGILYEQYF. CDR3 nucleotide sequence: TGTGCCATCAGTGCCGCGAGAGGGATACTCTACGAGCAGTACTTC.

There are many counts of this clonotype. V and J are TRBV24-1 and TRBJ2-5; D perhaps matches TRBD2 (5 bases). CDR3 length: 15 residues. Trimming cost V 5 bases and J 0 bases, with 12 bases left between them. Germline lookup yields CDR1 KGHDR and CDR2 SFDVKD. CDR3 residues: CATSAIRGNQETQYF. Written as DNA, the CDR3 is TGTGCCACCAGTGCTATCCGGGGAAACCAAGAGACCCAGTACTTC.

This clonotype showed up many times. The chain has TRBV28 and TRBJ2-6; D not certain. In germline, CDR1 is MDHEN, CDR2 SYDVKM. The CDR3 contains 13 residues. The CDR3 loop is CGSFGSGANVLTF. CDR3 DNA: TGTGGCAGTTTCGGGTCTGGGGCCAACGTCCTGACTTTC.

The sample holds many counts of this clonotype. The V gene is TRBV3-1, the J gene TRBJ2-1; 7 bases are shared with TRBD2. The ends lost 4 bases at V and 5 bases at J; junction bases unmatched: 14. This CDR3 contains 17 residues. Germline V gene sequence: CDR1 LGHDT, CDR2 YNNKEL (reference sequence). The CDR3 nucleotides are TGTGCCAGCAGCCCCCCGGGGAGGGCTCGTTTCCACAATGAGCAGTTCTTC. Translated: CASSPPGRARFHNEQFF.